This entry concerns a single T cell receptor beta chain. Its target is not known. The sample belongs to a study of CD8+ T cells in alopecia areata. Study-wide results and caveats: Scalp repertoires also include resident alphabeta T cells from normal skin.

PBMCs, the starting material, were the source of sorted CD4+ and CD8+ T cells. CDR3 length equals 12 residues. The V end lost 6 bases, the J end lost 8 bases, and 13 bases lay between the germline ends. Germline CDR1 is PRHDT and CDR2 is FYEKMQ (reference sequence). Extracted RNA was reverse transcribed into cDNA, the sequencing template. The repertoire was sequenced with immunoSEQ multiplex PCR; TCRdb's copy has only in-frame clones and lacks some. The repertoire has 130,000 to 150,000 clones, 45% to 60% of them found once; the top ten carry around 6.8%. This clonotype was obtained from a human donor with alopecia areata. The sequencing sample was made of CD4+ T cells sorted from blood. The chain joins TRBV13 to TRBJ1-2; no reliable D call. In nucleotides, the CDR3 is TGTGCCAGCAGTCCATCGGGCGGGGGCTACACCTTC. Translated: CASSPSGGGYTF.